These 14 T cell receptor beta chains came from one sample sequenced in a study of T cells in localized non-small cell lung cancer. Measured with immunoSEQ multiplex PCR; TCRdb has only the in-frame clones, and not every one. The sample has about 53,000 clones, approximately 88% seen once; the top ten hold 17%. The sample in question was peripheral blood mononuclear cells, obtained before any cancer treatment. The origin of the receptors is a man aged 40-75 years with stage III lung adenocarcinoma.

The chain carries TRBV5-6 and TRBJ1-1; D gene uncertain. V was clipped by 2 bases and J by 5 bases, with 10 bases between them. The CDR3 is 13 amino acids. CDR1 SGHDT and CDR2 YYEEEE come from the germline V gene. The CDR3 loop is CASSLAGVTEAFF. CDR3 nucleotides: TGTGCCAGCAGCTTAGCGGGAGTGACTGAAGCTTTCTTT.

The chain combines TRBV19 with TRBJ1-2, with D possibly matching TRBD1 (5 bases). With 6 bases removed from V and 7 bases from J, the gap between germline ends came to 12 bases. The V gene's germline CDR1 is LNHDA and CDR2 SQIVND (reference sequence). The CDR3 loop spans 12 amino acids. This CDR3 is CASRGQGIGYTF. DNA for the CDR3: TGTGCCAGTAGGGGGCAGGGCATTGGCTACACCTTC.

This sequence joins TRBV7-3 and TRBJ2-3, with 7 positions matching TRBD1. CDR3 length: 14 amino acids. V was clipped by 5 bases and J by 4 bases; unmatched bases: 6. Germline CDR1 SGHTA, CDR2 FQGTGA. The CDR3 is CASSQTGVADTQYF. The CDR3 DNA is TGTGCCAGCAGCCAAACAGGGGTGGCAGATACGCAGTATTTT.

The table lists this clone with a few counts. For the CDR3, the DNA is TGCGCCAGCAGCTTGGTGACAGGGGGGAACACTGAAGCTTTCTTT. Translation: CASSLVTGGNTEAFF. V gene TRBV5-1 combines with J gene TRBJ1-1, with 9 bases matching TRBD1. With 0 bases clipped from V and 1 base from J, the junction kept 1 base outside the gene matches. Germline CDR1 SGHRS, CDR2 YFSETQ. The CDR3 runs 15 residues.

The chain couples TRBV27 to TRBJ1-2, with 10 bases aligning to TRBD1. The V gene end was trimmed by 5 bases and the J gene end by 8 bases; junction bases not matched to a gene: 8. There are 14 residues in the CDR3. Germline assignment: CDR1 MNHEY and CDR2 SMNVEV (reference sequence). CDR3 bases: TGTGCCAGCAGTCCCTACGGGACAGGGGAAGGCTACACCTTC. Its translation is CASSPYGTGEGYTF.

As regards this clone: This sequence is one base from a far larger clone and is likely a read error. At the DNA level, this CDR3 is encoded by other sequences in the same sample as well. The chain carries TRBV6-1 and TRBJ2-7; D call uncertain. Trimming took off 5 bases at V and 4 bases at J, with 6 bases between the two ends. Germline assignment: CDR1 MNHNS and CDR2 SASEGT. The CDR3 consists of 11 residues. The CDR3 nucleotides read TGTGCCAGCAGTTACCAATACGAGCAGTACTTC. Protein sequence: CASSYQYEQYF.

The CDR3 loop is CASSLGQGDNQPQHF. In nucleotides, the CDR3 is TGCGCCAGCAGCTTGGGGCAGGGGGATAATCAGCCCCAGCATTTT. The rearrangement joins TRBV5-1 to TRBJ1-5; 7 bases map to TRBD1. V gave up 0 bases and J gave up 4 bases; unmatched junction bases: 4. The germline gives CDR1 SGHRS, CDR2 YFSETQ. This CDR3 comprises 15 residues.

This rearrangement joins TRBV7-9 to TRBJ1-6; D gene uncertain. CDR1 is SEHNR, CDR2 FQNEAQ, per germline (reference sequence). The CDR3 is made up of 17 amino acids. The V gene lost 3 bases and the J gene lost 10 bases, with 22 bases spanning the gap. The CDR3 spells CASSFPPGDNGESPLHF. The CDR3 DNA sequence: TGTGCCAGCAGCTTTCCCCCAGGTGATAATGGGGAGTCACCCCTCCACTTT.

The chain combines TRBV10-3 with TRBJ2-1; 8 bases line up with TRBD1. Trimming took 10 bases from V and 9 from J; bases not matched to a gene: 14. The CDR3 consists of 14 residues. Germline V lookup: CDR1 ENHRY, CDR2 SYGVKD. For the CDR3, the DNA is TGTGCCACCACTGGGACAGGCCCTAAGGGTGAGCAGTTCTTC. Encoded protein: CATTGTGPKGEQFF.

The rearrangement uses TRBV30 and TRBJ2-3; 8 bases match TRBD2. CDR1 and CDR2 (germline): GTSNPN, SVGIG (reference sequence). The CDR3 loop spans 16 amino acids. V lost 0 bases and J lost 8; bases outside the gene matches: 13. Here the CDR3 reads CAWSVGAGAQGATQYF. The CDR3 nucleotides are TGTGCCTGGAGTGTGGGAGCGGGAGCGCAAGGGGCTACGCAGTATTTT.

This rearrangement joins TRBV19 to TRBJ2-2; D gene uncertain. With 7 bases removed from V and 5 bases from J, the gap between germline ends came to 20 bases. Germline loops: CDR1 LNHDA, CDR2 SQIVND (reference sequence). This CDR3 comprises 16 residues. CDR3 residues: CASKPDKNLFTGELFF. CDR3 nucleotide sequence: TGTGCCAGTAAGCCGGATAAGAATCTTTTTACCGGGGAGCTGTTTTTT.

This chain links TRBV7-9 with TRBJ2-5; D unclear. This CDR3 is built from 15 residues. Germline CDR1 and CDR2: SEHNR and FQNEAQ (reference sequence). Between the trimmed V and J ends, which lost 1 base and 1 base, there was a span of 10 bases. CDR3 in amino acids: CASSLGIGLQETQYF. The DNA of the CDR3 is TGTGCCAGCAGCTTAGGAATAGGGCTCCAAGAGACCCAGTACTTC.

The CDR3 nucleotides are TGTGCCAGCAGCTGGGGGCCGGGGACTGAAGCTTTCTTT. As protein: CASSWGPGTEAFF. The chain has TRBV5-6 and TRBJ1-1, with TRBD1 as a possible D gene (6 bases). V was shortened by 3 bases and J by 5 bases, with 11 bases between the two germline ends. CDR3 length: 13 amino acids. Germline V gives CDR1 SGHDT, CDR2 YYEEEE.

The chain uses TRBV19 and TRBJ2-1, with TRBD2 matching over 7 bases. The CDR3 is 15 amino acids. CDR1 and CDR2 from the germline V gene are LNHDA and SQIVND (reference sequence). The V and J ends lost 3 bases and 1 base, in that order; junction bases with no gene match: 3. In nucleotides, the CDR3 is TGTGCCAGTAGTATGATGGGGGGGTCCTACAATGAGCAGTTCTTC. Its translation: CASSMMGGSYNEQFF. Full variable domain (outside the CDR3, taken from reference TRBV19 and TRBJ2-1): DGGITQSPKYLFRKEGQNVTLSCEQNLNHDAMYWYRQDPGQGLRLIYYSQIVNDFQKGDIAEGYSVSREKKESFPLTVTSAQKNPTAFYLCASSMMGGSYNEQFFGPGTRLTVL.